This is a list of T cell receptor beta chains from one sample in a study of neoadjuvant anti-PD-1 for oral cavity cancer. The protocol was immunoSEQ multiplex PCR, while the TCRdb copy is restricted to in-frame clones and leaves out a portion. The repertoire consists of 35,000 to 50,000 clones, with about three quarters occurring once and the leading ten covering more than 4%. Sequencing was performed on PBMCs, taken after nivolumab (anti-PD-1) treatment. The receptors here all came from a person between 40 and 80 years old with oral cavity squamous cell carcinoma. CDR3s include the opening cysteine and the closing phenylalanine or tryptophan. A D gene is named only where the DNA matches it firmly. Only some rows state a clone size, as once, few, many or a class for expanded clones.

V: TRBV4-2; J: TRBJ1-2; D: NA; size: NA; CDR3: CASSQIGGYTF; DNA: TGTGCCAGCAGCCAAATAGGTGGCTACACCTTC
V: TRBV6-1; J: TRBJ1-5; D: TRBD1; size: NA; CDR3: CASRMGQGGNQPQHF; DNA: TGTGCCAGCAGGATGGGACAGGGTGGAAATCAGCCCCAGCATTTT
V: TRBV30; J: TRBJ1-1; D: NA; size: NA; CDR3: CAWRQTAGEAFF; DNA: TGTGCCTGGAGGCAAACGGCCGGTGAAGCTTTCTTT
V: TRBV4-2; J: TRBJ2-3; D: TRBD2; size: once; CDR3: CASSLHSGTSGGISTDTQYF; DNA: TGTGCCAGCAGCCTTCATTCCGGGACTAGCGGGGGAATAAGCACAGATACGCAGTATTTT
V: TRBV30; J: TRBJ2-1; D: NA; size: NA; CDR3: CACERTRRANEQFF; DNA: TGTGCCTGCGAGCGGACCCGGAGGGCCAATGAGCAGTTCTTC
V: TRBV10-3; J: TRBJ2-3; D: TRBD2; size: NA; CDR3: CAIADGSGTTDTQYF; DNA: TGTGCCATCGCCGACGGTAGCGGGACGACAGATACGCAGTATTTT
V: TRBV4-1; J: TRBJ1-1; D: NA; size: NA; CDR3: CASSQVTGNTEAFF; DNA: TGCGCCAGCAGCCAAGTGACAGGGAACACTGAAGCTTTCTTT
V: TRBV5-1; J: TRBJ2-5; D: NA; size: NA; CDR3: CASSLSGAGYQETQYF; DNA: TGCGCCAGCAGCTTGTCCGGGGCGGGGTACCAAGAGACCCAGTACTTC
V: TRBV2; J: TRBJ2-2; D: NA; size: NA; CDR3: CASSEGTYTGELFF; DNA: TGTGCCAGCAGTGAGGGCACCTACACCGGGGAGCTGTTTTTT
V: TRBV2; J: TRBJ2-5; D: TRBD2; size: NA; CDR3: CASSAGTSGRRQETQYF; DNA: TGTGCCAGCAGTGCCGGGACTAGCGGGAGAAGGCAAGAGACCCAGTACTTC
V: TRBV14; J: TRBJ2-5; D: NA; size: NA; CDR3: CASSQGRRTQYF; DNA: TGTGCCAGCAGCCAAGGTCGCCGGACCCAGTACTTC
V: TRBV27; J: TRBJ2-6; D: NA; size: NA; CDR3: CASSITGFSSSGANVLTF; DNA: TGTGCCAGCAGTATTACAGGGTTCTCTTCTTCTGGGGCCAACGTCCTGACTTTC
V: TRBV7-3; J: TRBJ1-5; D: NA; size: NA; CDR3: CASSLTFGQPQHF; DNA: TGTGCCAGCAGCTTAACGTTCGGTCAGCCCCAGCATTTT
V: TRBV9; J: TRBJ1-1; D: NA; size: NA; CDR3: CASRGDNEAFF; DNA: TGTGCCAGCAGGGGGGACAATGAAGCTTTCTTT
V: TRBV5-5; J: TRBJ1-1; D: NA; size: NA; CDR3: CASSHTGYSKGTEAFF; DNA: TGTGCCAGCAGCCACACAGGGTACAGCAAGGGGACTGAAGCTTTCTTT
V: TRBV30; J: TRBJ2-7; D: TRBD2; size: NA; CDR3: CAWNLGLAPYEQYF; DNA: TGTGCCTGGAACTTGGGACTAGCCCCCTACGAGCAGTACTTC
V: TRBV7-2; J: TRBJ2-4; D: TRBD1; size: few; CDR3: CASSLVSGTGNLPF; DNA: TGTGCCAGCAGCTTAGTCTCCGGGACAGGAAATCTCCCCTTC
V: TRBV5-6; J: TRBJ2-1; D: NA; size: NA; CDR3: CASMPRGRNEQFF; DNA: TGTGCCAGCATGCCAAGAGGGCGTAATGAGCAGTTCTTC
V: TRBV7-9; J: TRBJ1-1; D: NA; size: NA; CDR3: CASSSDPRLVAFF; DNA: TGTGCCAGCAGCTCGGACCCACGGCTTGTAGCTTTCTTT
V: TRBV14; J: TRBJ2-1; D: TRBD1; size: NA; CDR3: CASRVGTGSYNEQFF; DNA: TGTGCCAGCCGCGTCGGGACAGGCTCCTACAATGAGCAGTTCTTC
V: TRBV30; J: TRBJ1-2; D: NA; size: few; CDR3: CAWSFLGGAYGYTF; DNA: TGTGCCTGGAGTTTCCTAGGTGGGGCGTATGGCTACACCTTC
V: TRBV27; J: TRBJ1-2; D: TRBD1; size: NA; CDR3: CASRDRGSSNYGYTF; DNA: TGTGCCAGCAGGGACAGGGGTTCATCTAACTATGGCTACACCTTC
V: TRBV4-1; J: TRBJ2-2; D: TRBD1; size: NA; CDR3: CASSQMPGQPNTGELFF; DNA: TGCGCCAGCAGCCAGATGCCGGGACAGCCGAACACCGGGGAGCTGTTTTTT
V: TRBV6-5; J: TRBJ2-1; D: NA; size: NA; CDR3: CASSYEGGRARSEQFF; DNA: TGTGCCAGCAGTTATGAAGGGGGGAGGGCCCGTAGTGAGCAGTTCTTC
V: TRBV6-1; J: TRBJ1-1; D: NA; size: NA; CDR3: CASSVGSLNTEAFF; DNA: TGTGCCAGCAGTGTTGGCAGCCTGAACACTGAAGCTTTCTTT
V: TRBV13; J: TRBJ2-5; D: NA; size: medium-sized; CDR3: CASSPGPSGTQYF; DNA: TGTGCCAGCAGCCCGGGGCCGTCCGGGACCCAGTACTTC
V: TRBV6-8; J: TRBJ1-2; D: NA; size: NA; CDR3: CASSYRETGYGYTF; DNA: TGTGCCAGCAGTTACAGGGAAACTGGCTATGGCTACACCTTC
V: TRBV9; J: TRBJ1-6; D: NA; size: medium-sized; CDR3: CASSGRGKGSPLHF; DNA: TGTGCCAGCAGCGGGAGGGGAAAGGGATCACCCCTCCACTTT
V: TRBV5-1; J: TRBJ1-5; D: NA; size: NA; CDR3: CASSAQHRKNQPQHF; DNA: TGCGCCAGCAGCGCCCAGCACAGGAAGAATCAGCCCCAGCATTTT
V: TRBV9; J: TRBJ1-2; D: TRBD1; size: NA; CDR3: CASSPGTGANYGYTF; DNA: TGTGCCAGCAGCCCCGGGACAGGGGCTAACTATGGCTACACCTTC
V: TRBV7-8; J: TRBJ2-1; D: TRBD2; size: NA; CDR3: CASSPSTGTSFLF; DNA: TGTGCCAGCAGCCCATCGACGGGGACTAGCTTCCTCTTC
V: TRBV10-1; J: TRBJ1-1; D: NA; size: NA; CDR3: CASSERLNTEAFF; DNA: TGCGCCAGCAGTGAGAGATTGAACACTGAAGCTTTCTTT
V: TRBV5-1; J: TRBJ1-1; D: TRBD1; size: few; CDR3: CASSRTGGHTEAFF; DNA: TGCGCCAGCAGCCGGACAGGGGGTCACACTGAAGCTTTCTTT
V: TRBV12-5; J: TRBJ1-1; D: NA; size: NA; CDR3: CASGLPPGQPNTEAFF; DNA: TGTGCTAGTGGTCTTCCCCCGGGGCAGCCCAACACTGAAGCTTTCTTT
V: TRBV7-9; J: TRBJ1-1; D: NA; size: NA; CDR3: CASSLRDLNTEAFF; DNA: TGTGCCAGCAGCTTACGAGACCTTAACACTGAAGCTTTCTTT
V: TRBV30; J: TRBJ2-5; D: TRBD2; size: NA; CDR3: CAWSGRRGTQYF; DNA: TGTGCCTGGAGCGGGAGGCGCGGGACCCAGTACTTC
V: TRBV12-5; J: TRBJ1-2; D: NA; size: NA; CDR3: CASGLVPGRVGTNYGYTF; DNA: TGTGCTAGTGGTTTGGTACCAGGTCGCGTCGGAACTAACTATGGCTACACCTTC
V: TRBV5-1; J: TRBJ1-1; D: NA; size: NA; CDR3: CASSFLGTTTEAFF; DNA: TGCGCCAGCAGCTTCCTAGGGACAACCACTGAAGCTTTCTTT
V: TRBV5-1; J: TRBJ2-3; D: NA; size: NA; CDR3: CASSLLALPPDTQYF; DNA: TGCGCCAGCAGCTTGTTGGCCCTACCCCCAGATACGCAGTATTTT
V: TRBV19; J: TRBJ1-1; D: TRBD1; size: NA; CDR3: CASSIVGDRANTEAFF; DNA: TGTGCCAGTAGTATAGTCGGGGACAGGGCGAACACTGAAGCTTTCTTT
V: TRBV19; J: TRBJ1-6; D: NA; size: NA; CDR3: CASTLSGDTYNSPLHF; DNA: TGTGCCAGTACCCTATCGGGGGACACCTATAATTCACCCCTCCACTTT
V: TRBV12-5; J: TRBJ2-3; D: NA; size: NA; CDR3: CASGLLGYDGTDTQYF; DNA: TGTGCTAGTGGTTTGCTCGGGTACGATGGTACAGATACGCAGTATTTT
V: TRBV14; J: TRBJ2-7; D: TRBD2; size: NA; CDR3: CASSPTSGGYEQYF; DNA: TGTGCCAGCAGTCCAACTAGCGGGGGATACGAGCAGTACTTC
V: TRBV7-9; J: TRBJ1-5; D: NA; size: NA; CDR3: CASSQSGAGTSPQHF; DNA: TGTGCCAGCAGCCAATCTGGGGCCGGGACTTCGCCCCAGCATTTT
V: TRBV6-6; J: TRBJ2-1; D: TRBD2; size: NA; CDR3: CASRGGDSYNEQFF; DNA: TGTGCCAGCAGGGGGGGGGATTCCTACAATGAGCAGTTCTTC
V: TRBV4-2; J: TRBJ1-1; D: NA; size: once; CDR3: CASSQTTGNTEAFF; DNA: TGTGCCAGCAGCCAAACGACAGGGAACACTGAAGCTTTCTTT
V: TRBV10-3; J: TRBJ2-3; D: TRBD2; size: NA; CDR3: CAISGLTSGRGTDTQYF; DNA: TGTGCCATCAGTGGCCTGACTAGCGGGAGGGGGACAGATACGCAGTATTTT
V: TRBV15; J: TRBJ2-7; D: NA; size: NA; CDR3: CATSRDLGQDEQYF; DNA: TGTGCCACCAGCAGAGATCTAGGACAAGACGAGCAGTACTTC
V: TRBV28; J: TRBJ1-6; D: NA; size: NA; CDR3: CASSPRQQPIWPLHF; DNA: TGTGCCAGCAGTCCGCGGCAACAGCCCATTTGGCCCCTCCACTTT